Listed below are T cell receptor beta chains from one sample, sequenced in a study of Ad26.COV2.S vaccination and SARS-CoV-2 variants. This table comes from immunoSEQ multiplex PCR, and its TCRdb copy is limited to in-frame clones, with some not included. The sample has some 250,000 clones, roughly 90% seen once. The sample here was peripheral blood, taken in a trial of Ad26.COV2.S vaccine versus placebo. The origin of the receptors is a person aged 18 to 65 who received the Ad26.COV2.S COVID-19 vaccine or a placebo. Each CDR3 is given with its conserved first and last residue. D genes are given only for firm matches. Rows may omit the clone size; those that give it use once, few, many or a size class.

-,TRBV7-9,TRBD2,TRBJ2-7,TGTGCCAGCAGCCCCCCGGGACTAGCGGGAACCTACGAGCAGTACTTC,CASSPPGLAGTYEQYF
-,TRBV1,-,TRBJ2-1,TGCACCAGCAGCCTAGATCTAGCTTGGATCTACAATGAGCAGTTCTTC,CTSSLDLAWIYNEQFF
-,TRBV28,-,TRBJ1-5,TGTGCCAGCAGGGCAGGGAGTCAGCCCCAGCATTTT,CASRAGSQPQHF
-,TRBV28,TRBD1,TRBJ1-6,TGTGCCAGCAGTAAGACAGGGAATAATTCACCCCTCCACTTT,CASSKTGNNSPLHF
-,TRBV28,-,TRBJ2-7,TGTGCCAGCAGTTTACAGGGAATCTACGAGCAGTACTTC,CASSLQGIYEQYF
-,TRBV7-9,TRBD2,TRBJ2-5,TGTGCCAGCAGACTGGCGGGACTAGCGGGTCAAGAGACCCAGTACTTC,CASRLAGLAGQETQYF
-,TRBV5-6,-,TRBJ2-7,TGTGCCAGCAGCTTGCTGTTAGCCCTCTCCTACGAGCAGTACTTC,CASSLLLALSYEQYF
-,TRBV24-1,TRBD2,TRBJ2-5,TGTGCCACCAGTGACCGGGGGGGTGCTGAGACCCAGTACTTC,CATSDRGGAETQYF
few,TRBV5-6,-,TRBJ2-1,TGTGCCAGCAGCTTGGGAGTAGCCACAATCGACAATGAGCAGTTCTTC,CASSLGVATIDNEQFF
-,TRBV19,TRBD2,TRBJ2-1,TGTGCCAGTAGTACCCTTCCCCTAGCGGGAGGGCCGGAGTGGATGGGGAATGAGCAGTTCTTC,CASSTLPLAGGPEWMGNEQFF
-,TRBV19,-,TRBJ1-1,TGTGCCAGTAGTCCAAGGACAGACATGAACACTGAAGCTTTCTTT,CASSPRTDMNTEAFF
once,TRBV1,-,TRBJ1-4,TGCACCAGCAGCCATCCCACCCGGGGGGCAGTAAATGAAAAACTGTTTTTT,CTSSHPTRGAVNEKLFF
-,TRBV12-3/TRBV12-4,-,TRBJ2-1,TGTGCCAGCAGGGGAACAGGGAATGAGCAGTTCTTC,CASRGTGNEQFF
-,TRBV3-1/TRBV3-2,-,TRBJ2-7,TGTGCCAGCAGCCTCCAGGGAGGAACAGACGAGCAGTACTTC,CASSLQGGTDEQYF
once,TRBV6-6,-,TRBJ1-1,TGTGCCAGCTCTAGGTCTGAAGCTTTCTTT,CASSRSEAFF
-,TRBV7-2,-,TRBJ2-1,TGTGCCAGCAGCTCACCCCACGGACACGGCAGGTCCTACAATGAGCAGTTCTTC,CASSSPHGHGRSYNEQFF
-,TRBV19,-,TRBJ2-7,TGTGCCAGTAGTATGGACAGTGCCACCTACGAGCAGTACTTC,CASSMDSATYEQYF
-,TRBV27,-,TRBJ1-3,TGTGCCAGCAGCCGACAGGAAGGAAACACCATATATTTT,CASSRQEGNTIYF
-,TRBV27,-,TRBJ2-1,TGTGCCAGCAGCTCGGACCGTAGCTCCTACAATGAGCAGTTCTTC,CASSSDRSSYNEQFF
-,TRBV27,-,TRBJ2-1,TGTGCCAGCAGTTCGGGGAGCTCCTACAATGAGCAGTTCTTC,CASSSGSSYNEQFF
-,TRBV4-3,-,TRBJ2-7,TGCGCCAGCAGCCAAGACTTGAAGGACTACGAGCAGTACTTC,CASSQDLKDYEQYF
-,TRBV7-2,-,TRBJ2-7,TGTGCCAGCAGCTTAATTGGGGGGACTTATTACGAGCAGTACTTC,CASSLIGGTYYEQYF
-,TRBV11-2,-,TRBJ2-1,TGTGCCAGCAGTATCTTCGATGAGCAGTTCTTC,CASSIFDEQFF
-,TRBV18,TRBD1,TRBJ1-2,TGTGCCAGCTCAGGGGACAGAACCCCTAACTATGGCTACACCTTC,CASSGDRTPNYGYTF
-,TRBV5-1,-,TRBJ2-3,TGCGCCAGCAGCCTCCTACATTCCTGGGGGACTACAGATACGCAGTATTTT,CASSLLHSWGTTDTQYF
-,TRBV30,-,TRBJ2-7,TGTGCCTGGGGCAGCACCTACGAGCAGTACTTC,CAWGSTYEQYF
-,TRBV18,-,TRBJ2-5,TGTGCCAGCTCAGCCGGCCCCGGGGAGACCCAGTACTTC,CASSAGPGETQYF
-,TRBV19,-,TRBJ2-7,TGTGCCAGTAGTACCTACACAGGCCCCTACGAGCAGTACTTC,CASSTYTGPYEQYF
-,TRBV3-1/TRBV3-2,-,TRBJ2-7,TGTGCCAGCAGCCAAGATTGGCTCGATCGTTCCTACGAGCAGTACTTC,CASSQDWLDRSYEQYF
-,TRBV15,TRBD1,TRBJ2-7,TGTGCCACCAGCAGAGAGATATCAGGGGGAGAGCAGTACTTC,CATSREISGGEQYF
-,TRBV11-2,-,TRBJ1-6,TGTGCCAGCAGCCCAGCTGCGTTT,CASSPAAF
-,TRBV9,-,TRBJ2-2,TGTGCCAGCAGCGTTACAGGGAACACCGGGGAGCTGTTTTTT,CASSVTGNTGELFF
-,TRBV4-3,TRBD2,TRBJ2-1,TGCGCCAGCAGCCAAGACTCCCTAGCGGGAGACTATGAGCAGTTCTTC,CASSQDSLAGDYEQFF
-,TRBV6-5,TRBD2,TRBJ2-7,TGTGCCAGCAGTACATCGGGGGGTCCCTACGAGCAGTACTTC,CASSTSGGPYEQYF
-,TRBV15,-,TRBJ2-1,TGTGCCACCAGCTTCGGGGGCAGGGACGAGCAGTTCTTC,CATSFGGRDEQFF
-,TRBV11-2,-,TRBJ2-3,TGTGCCAGCAGCTTAGAGAGGTTGCTTCCGACTAGCACAGATACGCAGTATTTT,CASSLERLLPTSTDTQYF
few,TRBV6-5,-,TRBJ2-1,TGTGCCAGCAGTTACGGAGTAGACTCCTACAATGAGCAGTTCTTC,CASSYGVDSYNEQFF
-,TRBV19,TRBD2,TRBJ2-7,TGTGCCAGTAGTCCTTGGGGCCCGACTAGCGGGAGAGACGAGCAGTACTTC,CASSPWGPTSGRDEQYF
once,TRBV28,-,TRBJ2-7,TGTGCCAGCAGTCTTCCCAGACTGGACTACGAGCAGTACTTC,CASSLPRLDYEQYF
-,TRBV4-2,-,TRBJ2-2,TGTGCCAGCAGCTATCAAGAGGGGGACACCGGGGAGCTGTTTTTT,CASSYQEGDTGELFF
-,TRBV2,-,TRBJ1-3,TGTGCCAGCAGTCGGGACGGCGGCCTCTCTGGAAACACCATATATTTT,CASSRDGGLSGNTIYF
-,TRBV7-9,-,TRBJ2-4,TGTGCCATCTCCAACCCCGGGCTAAGAGAAAACATTCAGTACTTC,CAISNPGLRENIQYF
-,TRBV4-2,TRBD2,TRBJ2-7,TGTGCCAGCAGCCAAGTGAGCGGGGGCCGTTACGAGCAGTACTTC,CASSQVSGGRYEQYF
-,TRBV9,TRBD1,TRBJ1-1,TGTGCCAGCAGCGTAGAAGACCGGGACAGGGGGCTAACTGAAGCTTTCTTT,CASSVEDRDRGLTEAFF
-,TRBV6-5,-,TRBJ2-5,TGTGCCAGCAGTTACGGGAGGACAGGTGGTGAGACCCAGTACTTC,CASSYGRTGGETQYF
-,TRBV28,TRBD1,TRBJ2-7,TGTGCCAGCAGACCCGGGACAGGTAGCTCCTACGAGCAGTACTTC,CASRPGTGSSYEQYF
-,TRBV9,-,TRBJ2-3,TGTGCCAGCAGCGTAGGCCAGGGCACAGATACGCAGTATTTT,CASSVGQGTDTQYF
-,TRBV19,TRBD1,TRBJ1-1,TGTGCCAGTTCCCTCGGACAGGGCGACACTGAAGCTTTCTTT,CASSLGQGDTEAFF
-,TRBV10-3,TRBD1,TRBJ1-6,TGTGCCATCAGCTCGGGACAGGGGAGTTTCTATAATTCACCCCTCCACTTT,CAISSGQGSFYNSPLHF
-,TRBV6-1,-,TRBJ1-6,TGTGCCAGCAGTGAACTGGACAGCCAATATAATTCACCCCTCCACTTT,CASSELDSQYNSPLHF
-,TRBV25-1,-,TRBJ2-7,TGTGCCAGCAGTGACAGCGGGCAGGGGAACCCCTACGAGCAGTACTTC,CASSDSGQGNPYEQYF
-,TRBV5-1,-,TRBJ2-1,TGCGCCAGCAGCTTGGGGGGGACTGGTTACAATGAGCAGTTCTTC,CASSLGGTGYNEQFF
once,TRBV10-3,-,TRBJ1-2,TGTGCCATCAGTGTTAAACAGAACTATGGCTACACCTTC,CAISVKQNYGYTF